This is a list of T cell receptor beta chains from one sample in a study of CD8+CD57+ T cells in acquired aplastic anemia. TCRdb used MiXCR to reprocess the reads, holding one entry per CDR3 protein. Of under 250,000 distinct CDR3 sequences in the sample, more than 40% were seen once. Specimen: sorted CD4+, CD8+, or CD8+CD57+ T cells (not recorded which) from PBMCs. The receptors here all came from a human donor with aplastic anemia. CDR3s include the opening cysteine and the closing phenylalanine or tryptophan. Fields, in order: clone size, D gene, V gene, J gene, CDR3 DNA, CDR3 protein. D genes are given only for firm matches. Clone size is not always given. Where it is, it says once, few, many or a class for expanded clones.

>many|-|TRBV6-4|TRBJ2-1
TGTGCCAGCAGTGACTCGAGCGCGAGCTCCTACAATGAGCAGTTCTTC
CASSDSSASSYNEQFF
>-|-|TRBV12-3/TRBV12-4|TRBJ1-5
TGTGCCAGCAGTTTTATAGGGGGAAGCAATCAGCCCCAGCATTTT
CASSFIGGSNQPQHF
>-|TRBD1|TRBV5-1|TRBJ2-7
TGCGCCAGCAGCAGGGGACAGGGAGCTTACGAGCAGTACTTC
CASSRGQGAYEQYF
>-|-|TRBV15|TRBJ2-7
TGTGCCACCAGCAGTTACCAGGGGCCCCCCTACGAGCAGTACTTC
CATSSYQGPPYEQYF
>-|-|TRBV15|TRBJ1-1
TGTGCCACCAGCAGAGGGGGCATTAACGCTGAAGCTTTCTTT
CATSRGGINAEAFF
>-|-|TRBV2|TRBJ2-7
TGTGCCAGCAAGCTCACGACAGAGAGCGGATACGAGCAGTACTTC
CASKLTTESGYEQYF
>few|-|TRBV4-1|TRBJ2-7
TGCGCCAGCAGCCAAGATGTGGGGTTTCCGGTAGTCGGCGAGCAGTACTTC
CASSQDVGFPVVGEQYF
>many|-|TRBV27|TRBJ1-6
TGTGCCAGCAGTATACAAAGCTCTAATTCACCCCTCCACTTT
CASSIQSSNSPLHF
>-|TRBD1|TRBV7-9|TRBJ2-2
TGTGCCAGCACGGGGCGGGACAGGGCGGCCGGGGAGCTGTTTTTT
CASTGRDRAAGELFF
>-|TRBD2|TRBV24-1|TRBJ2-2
TGTGCCACCAGGGGAGGGTATGCCGGGGAGCTGTTTTTT
CATRGGYAGELFF
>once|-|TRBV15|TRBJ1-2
TGTGCCACCAGTCGGGACAGCTACACCTTC
CATSRDSYTF
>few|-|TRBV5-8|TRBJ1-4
TGTGCCAGCAGCTTGGCCGGACAGCCCAATGAAAAACTGTTTTTT
CASSLAGQPNEKLFF
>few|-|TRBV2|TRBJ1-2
TGTGCCAGCAGTGAAGATCGACAGGATTTCTATGGCTACACCTTC
CASSEDRQDFYGYTF
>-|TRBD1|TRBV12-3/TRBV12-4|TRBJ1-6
TGTGCCAGCAGTGAATCTGGGACAGGGCCCAACCCGAGGAATTCACCCCTCCACTTT
CASSESGTGPNPRNSPLHF
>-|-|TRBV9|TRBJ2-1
TGTGCCAGCAGCGTCAATGGTGAGCAGTTCTTC
CASSVNGEQFF
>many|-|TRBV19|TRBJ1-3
TGTGCCAGTAGTATAGGGAACACCATATATTTT
CASSIGNTIYF
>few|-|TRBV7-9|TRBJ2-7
TGTGCCAGCGGCCGGGACATCTCCTACGAGCAGTACTTC
CASGRDISYEQYF
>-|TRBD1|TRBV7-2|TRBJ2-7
TGTGCCGGCAGCTTAGTTTCCGGGGACAGGGGGCTTGAGCAGTACTTC
CAGSLVSGDRGLEQYF
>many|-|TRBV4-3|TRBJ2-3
TGCGCCAGCAGCCAAGAGGCAGGGGGCACAGATACGCAGTATTTT
CASSQEAGGTDTQYF
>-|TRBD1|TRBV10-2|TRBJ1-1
TGCGCCATCAGGGCGACAGGGGGGAACACTGAAGCTTTCTTT
CAIRATGGNTEAFF
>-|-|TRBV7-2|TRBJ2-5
TGTGCCAGCAGCTCACCAATTTTCACTAGAGGCGAGACCCAGTACTTC
CASSSPIFTRGETQYF
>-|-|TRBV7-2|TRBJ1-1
TGTGCCAGCAGCCCGTCGGGGGCAAACACTGAAGCTTTCTTT
CASSPSGANTEAFF
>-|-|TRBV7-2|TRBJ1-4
TGTGCCAGCAGCTTAGGGGGCCAGATTGAAAAACTGTTTTTT
CASSLGGQIEKLFF
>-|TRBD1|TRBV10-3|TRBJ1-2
TGTGCCATCAGTGAGACAGGGGACTATGGCTACACCTTC
CAISETGDYGYTF
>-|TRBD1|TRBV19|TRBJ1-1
TGTGCCAGTACCTACGGGACAGGGGGCGGGAGAGGAACTGAAGCTTTCTTT
CASTYGTGGGRGTEAFF
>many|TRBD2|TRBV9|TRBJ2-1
TGTGCCAGCAGCGCCGGGAGGGCCCCGTACAATGAGCAGTTCTTC
CASSAGRAPYNEQFF
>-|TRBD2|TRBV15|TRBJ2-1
TGTGCCACCAGCAGAGGTCCAGGGACTAGCGAAGGGCAGTTCTTC
CATSRGPGTSEGQFF
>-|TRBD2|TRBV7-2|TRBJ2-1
TGTGCCAGCAGCTTAGTTCGCGGGGGATCCTACAATGAGCAGTTCTTC
CASSLVRGGSYNEQFF
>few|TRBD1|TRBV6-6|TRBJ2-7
TGTGCCAGCAGTGAACCAGGACAGGGGGCGGGCTACGAGCAGTACTTC
CASSEPGQGAGYEQYF
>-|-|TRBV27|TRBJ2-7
TGTGCCAGCAGTTCCACCGCAGGAGAGCAGTACTTC
CASSSTAGEQYF
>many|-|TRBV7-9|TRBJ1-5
TGTGCCAGCAGCTTAGGGGGTTCGGGCCAGCCCCAGCATTTT
CASSLGGSGQPQHF
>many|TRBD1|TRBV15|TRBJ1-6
TGTGCCACCAGCAGAAGGACAGGGTATAATTCACCCCTCCACTTT
CATSRRTGYNSPLHF
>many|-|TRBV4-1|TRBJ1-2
TGCGCCAGCAGCCAAGATAACAGCCACTGGGATGGCTACACCTTC
CASSQDNSHWDGYTF
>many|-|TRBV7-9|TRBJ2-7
TGTGCCAGCAGCCCGGACACGGCCTACGAGCAGTACTTC
CASSPDTAYEQYF
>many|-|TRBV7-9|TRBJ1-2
TGTGCCAGCGAAGGCTGGGGAGATGGCTACACCTTC
CASEGWGDGYTF
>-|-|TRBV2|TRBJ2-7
TGTGCCAGCAGTGATTCCGGGACATTCTCCTACGAGCAGTACTTC
CASSDSGTFSYEQYF
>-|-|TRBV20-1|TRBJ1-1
TGCAGTGCTGAAAAGGGGGGTTCGGACACTGAAGCTTTCTTT
CSAEKGGSDTEAFF
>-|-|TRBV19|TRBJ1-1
TGTGCCAGTAGTTTAAGGGATATGGACACTGAAGCTTTCTTT
CASSLRDMDTEAFF
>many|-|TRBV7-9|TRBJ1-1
TGTGCCACCCGCGGGGTAGAAGAAGCTTTCTTT
CATRGVEEAFF
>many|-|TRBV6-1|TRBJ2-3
TGTGCCAGCAGCGTCGGGACTTCTAGCACAGATACGCAGTATTTT
CASSVGTSSTDTQYF